These 7 T cell receptor beta chains came from one sample sequenced in a study of spatial heterogeneity in lung cancer. Time point meaning: blood at routine non-recurrence follow-up after resection. Via MiXCR, TCRdb re-called the 5' RACE reads, giving one row per CDR3 protein. The table records around 20,000 distinct CDR3 sequences, 9% to 10% of them present only once. This sample comprised PBMCs, obtained at follow-up. The receptors stem from a male donor with early-stage non-small cell lung cancer.

The sample holds many counts of this clonotype. A much bigger clone sits one base away, suggesting this may be a read error. The V call is TRBV7-9, the J call TRBJ2-5; D remains unclear. Between the trimmed V and J ends, which lost 0 bases and 2 bases, there was a span of 1 base. Per the germline V gene, CDR1 is SEHNR and CDR2 is FQNEAQ (reference sequence). This CDR3 is built from 12 residues. CDR3 nucleotides: TGTGCCAGCAGCTTAGCACAAGAGACCCAGTACTTC. This encodes CASSLAQETQYF.

This clonotype was counted only a few times. This chain connects TRBV7-6 to TRBJ1-2; 7 nucleotides agree with TRBD1. Germline-derived CDR1 and CDR2 are SGHVS and FNYEAQ. This CDR3 spans 14 amino acids. V shed 5 bases and J 4 bases; nucleotides not matched to a gene: 7. The CDR3 sequence is CASSPYRDSYGYTF. CDR3 DNA: TGTGCCAGCAGCCCATATCGGGACAGCTATGGCTACACCTTC.

This clonotype was counted many times. This chain connects TRBV4-1 to TRBJ1-2, with D hard to call. This CDR3 has 13 amino acids. V lost 8 bases and J 8 bases, leaving 18 bases between the germline ends. Germline loops: CDR1 MGHRA, CDR2 YSYEKL. The CDR3 sequence: CASQDRLTGGYTF. The CDR3 DNA reads as TGCGCCAGCCAAGATCGGCTGACCGGGGGCTACACCTTC.

Points on this clonotype: A read error may explain this, as a much larger clone is one base away. The chain links TRBV28 to TRBJ1-5, with D possibly being TRBD1 (6 bases). The CDR3 totals 15 residues. Trimming removed 5 bases from V and 3 bases from J, with 14 bases in between. Germline CDR1 MDHEN, CDR2 SYDVKM. The CDR3 sequence is CASSRPGGHNQPQHF. The CDR3 bases are TGTGCCAGCAGTCGTCCCGGGGGCCACAATCAGCCCCAGCATTTT.

In its sample, this clonotype was seen a few times. This rearrangement joins TRBV28 to TRBJ2-7, with TRBD2 identical over 7 bases. In germline, CDR1 is MDHEN, CDR2 SYDVKM. The CDR3 sequence is 15 residues long. V lost 5 bases to trimming and J lost 7 bases; unmatched junction nucleotides: 14. CDR3 residues: CASSPPAAGEGEQYF. CDR3 bases: TGTGCCAGCAGTCCCCCGGCGGCGGGGGAAGGGGAGCAGTACTTC.

This clonotype was counted a few times. The gene calls are TRBV28 and TRBJ2-1; TRBD2 matches at 9 bases. Germline CDR1 and CDR2: MDHEN and SYDVKM. The CDR3 runs 13 residues. The V gene end was trimmed by 3 bases and the J gene end by 10 bases; junction bases not matched to a gene: 4. CDR3 in amino acids: CASSLLAGVEQFF. Written as DNA, the CDR3 is TGTGCCAGCAGTTTGTTAGCGGGGGTCGAGCAGTTCTTC.

This chain links TRBV4-3 with TRBJ1-1; D is ambiguous. Per germline, CDR1 LGHNA and CDR2 YSLEER. The CDR3 runs to 14 residues. The V end was cut by 1 base, the J end by 5 bases, with 11 bases between. The DNA for the CDR3 is TGCGCCAGCAGCCAAGGAGAGGGCCGGACTGAAGCTTTCTTT. This sequence encodes CASSQGEGRTEAFF.